Presented here are 5 T cell receptor beta chains from one specimen sequenced in a study of T cell changes during pregnancy in multiple sclerosis. The table came from immunoSEQ multiplex PCR; TCRdb's copy has only in-frame clones and leaves some out. The data contain some 55,000 clones, approximately 87% of them singletons. The specimen sequenced was peripheral blood from another person, used as feeder cells. The receptors shown here come from a human donor whose cells served as feeder cells for cultures in a pregnancy study.

This sequence joins TRBV5-5 and TRBJ2-7; D is ambiguous. The V gene lost 0 bases and the J gene lost 1 base, with 17 bases spanning the gap. Germline V gene data show CDR1 as SGHKS and CDR2 as YYEKEE (reference sequence). This CDR3 comprises 17 residues. CDR3: CASSLASRGGLSYEQYF. As DNA, the CDR3 is TGTGCCAGCAGCTTGGCCTCGAGAGGTGGGCTATCCTACGAGCAGTACTTC.

V is TRBV29-1 and J is TRBJ2-3; TRBD2 matches at 13 bases. The V gene end was trimmed by 8 bases and the J gene end by 4 bases; junction bases not matched to a gene: 9. Germline V CDR1 and CDR2: SQVTM, ANQGSEA. The CDR3 totals 15 residues. For the CDR3, the DNA is TGCAGCACCCGGGGGACTAGCGGGAACCCAGATACGCAGTATTTT. Translated: CSTRGTSGNPDTQYF.

This sequence joins TRBV5-1 and TRBJ2-1; unclear D gene. The CDR3 runs to 13 residues. The germline CDR1 and CDR2 sequences are SGHRS and YFSETQ. V was pared by 4 bases and J by 10 bases, with 15 bases between. The CDR3 sequence: CASSPGRVDEQFF. The DNA for the CDR3 is TGCGCCAGCAGCCCCGGTAGGGTGGACGAGCAGTTCTTC.

The J gene is TRBJ1-2, the V gene TRBV6-5, with D possibly TRBD1 on 6 matching bases. V shed 7 bases and J shed 6 bases, with 12 bases lying between them. This CDR3 is 12 amino acids long. Germline CDR1 reads MNHEY; CDR2 reads SVGAGI. CDR3 DNA: TGTGCCAGCAAAAACAGGGATCATGGCTACACCTTC. Translated: CASKNRDHGYTF.

In regard to this clone: The same CDR3 also results from other DNA sequences found in this sample. The V and J genes are TRBV6-1 and TRBJ1-4; TRBD1 aligns across 8 bases. Per germline, CDR1 MNHNS and CDR2 SASEGT. V lost 6 bases and J lost 3; bases outside the gene matches: 3. This CDR3 is 14 amino acids long. The CDR3: CASRGTGSNEKLFF. The CDR3 nucleotides read TGTGCCAGCAGGGGGACAGGTTCTAATGAAAAACTGTTTTTT.